This T cell receptor (beta chain) stems from a study of cytomegalovirus exposure and HLA in healthy donors. PCR amplification relied on 60 Vbeta primers (plus 13 Jbeta primers). The method was immunoSEQ multiplex PCR; TCRdb's version includes in-frame clones alone and lacks a portion of them. The profile shows 170,000 or so clones, about 88% of them singletons. V gave up 8 bases and J gave up 7 bases, with 15 bases separating them. CDR3 length: 13 residues. CDR1 is MGHDK, CDR2 SYGVNS, per germline. Sample: PBMCs. This clonotype was sampled from a woman under 30 in good health and CMV-seronegative. The chain recombines TRBV25-1 with TRBJ1-5, with no clear D. The CDR3 coding sequence is TGTGCCAGCGCTAAGTCGGGTGGCCAGCCCCAGCATTTT. Its translation is CASAKSGGQPQHF.